The 26 T cell receptor beta chains in this list originate from one sample, sequenced in a study of CD8 T cells in Susac syndrome. The authors reverse transcribed roughly 0.5 to 1 ug RNA with random hexamers. TCRdb reprocessed the immunoSEQ multiplex PCR reads via MiXCR and lists one record per CDR3 protein. Here the sample spans about 200,000 distinct CDR3 sequences, under 95% being singletons. The specimen sequenced was CD4+ T cells from PBMCs. These receptors were taken from a human donor in good health.

The chain couples TRBV6-2 or TRBV6-3 to TRBJ1-1; 8 positions match TRBD1. V trimming: 2 bases; J trimming: 11 bases; junction bases outside the gene matches: 7. Germline V gene lookup returns CDR1 MNHEY and CDR2 SVGEGT. This CDR3 comprises 13 residues. The CDR3 sequence is CASSYLDRGEAFF. DNA for the CDR3: TGTGCCAGCAGTTACCTTGACAGGGGAGAGGCTTTCTTT.

The chain carries TRBV28 and TRBJ1-3; D perhaps matches TRBD1 (5 bases). Between the trimmed V and J ends, which lost 6 bases and 7 bases, there was a span of 16 bases. This CDR3 comprises 14 residues. Germline CDR1 MDHEN, CDR2 SYDVKM. Written as DNA, the CDR3 is TGTGCCAGCAGGGCCGACACAGGACGGAACACCATATATTTT. It is translated as CASRADTGRNTIYF.

The gene calls are TRBV18 and TRBJ2-2; D gene ambiguous. This CDR3 is built from 16 residues. V shed 3 bases and J shed 0 bases, with 11 bases lying between them. CDR1 and CDR2 from the germline V gene are KGHSH and LQKENI. CDR3 amino acids: CASSPSTLTNTGELFF. The CDR3 DNA reads TGTGCCAGCTCACCGTCGACCCTCACGAACACCGGGGAGCTGTTTTTT.

This clonotype was recorded only once. The J gene is TRBJ1-3, the V gene TRBV18, with D possibly being TRBD1 (6 bases). Germline values: CDR1 KGHSH, CDR2 LQKENI. The V and J ends lost 3 bases and 1 base respectively, with 13 bases between them. The CDR3 totals 16 residues. CDR3 coding DNA: TGTGCCAGCTCACCGATACAGGGATCATCTGGAAACACCATATATTTT. Residues: CASSPIQGSSGNTIYF.

CDR3 sequence (DNA): TGTGCCAGCAGCACTGCCCCCCGGGACCCGACGTCGGGGCGGGGTACGCAGTATTTT. Translated, it gives CASSTAPRDPTSGRGTQYF. The V and J genes are TRBV6-1 and TRBJ2-3; TRBD2 is a possible D gene (6 bases). The CDR3 runs 19 residues. From germline, CDR1 is MNHNS and CDR2 SASEGT. Trimming stripped 6 bases from V and 8 bases from J, with 33 bases between.

The V and J genes are TRBV19 and TRBJ2-5; D gene unclear. Germline loops: CDR1 LNHDA, CDR2 SQIVND (reference sequence). The length of the CDR3 is 15 residues. V gave up 4 bases and J gave up 2 bases, with 14 bases separating them. This CDR3 reads CASSRSRVLQETQYF. As DNA, the CDR3 is TGTGCCAGTAGTAGATCCAGAGTCCTGCAAGAGACCCAGTACTTC.

The rearrangement links TRBV3-1 to TRBJ2-3; 8 bases are a match to TRBD2. The CDR3 loop spans 17 amino acids. J lost 4 bases, V lost 0 bases, and 9 bases had no gene match. Looked up from germline, CDR1 is LGHDT and CDR2 is YNNKEL (reference sequence). DNA of the CDR3: TGTGCCAGCAGCCAAGAGGGCGGGGGGCCCCATCCAGATACGCAGTATTTT. Residues: CASSQEGGGPHPDTQYF.

V is TRBV14 and J is TRBJ2-5, with unresolved D. Trimming left V 1 base short and J 5 bases short, with 11 bases between. CDR1 is SGHDN and CDR2 is FVKESK in the germline V gene. The CDR3 spans 14 residues. In DNA form, the CDR3 reads TGTGCCAGCAGCCAAGGTATCCGATCGGAGACCCAGTACTTC. As protein: CASSQGIRSETQYF.

The V gene is TRBV2, the J gene TRBJ1-2; no clear D gene. CDR1 SNHLY and CDR2 FYNNEI come from the germline V gene. The CDR3 has 14 amino acids. Trimming stripped 7 bases from V and 4 bases from J, with 16 bases between. DNA for the CDR3: TGTGCCAGCACCGAAAGGTCAGCCTCCTATGGCTACACCTTC. The encoded protein is CASTERSASYGYTF.

The rearrangement links TRBV7-2 to TRBJ1-5; 8 bases line up with TRBD1. The CDR3 sequence is 14 residues long. Trimming at V came to 5 bases and at J to 2 bases, leaving 2 bases not matched to a gene. The germline V gene has CDR1 SGHTA and CDR2 FQGNSA. This CDR3 reads CASSIQGGNQPQHF. The DNA of the CDR3 is TGTGCCAGCAGCATACAGGGGGGCAATCAGCCCCAGCATTTT.

The chain is built from TRBV11-1 and TRBJ1-6; perhaps TRBD1 as D (6 bases). This CDR3 contains 14 residues. Trimming left V 3 bases short and J 7 bases short, with 10 bases between. In germline, CDR1 is SGHAT, CDR2 FQDESV (reference sequence). CDR3 bases: TGTGCCAGCAGCTTCTTACAGGGCAATTCACCCCTCCACTTT. Translated, it gives CASSFLQGNSPLHF.

The J gene is TRBJ1-5, the V gene TRBV5-1; TRBD1 aligns across 7 bases. V shed 4 bases, J shed 4 bases, and the junction held 8 bases outside the gene matches. Germline-derived CDR1 and CDR2 are SGHRS and YFSETQ. This CDR3 spans 15 amino acids. This chain's CDR3 is CASSEVAGGNQPQHF. The CDR3 DNA is TGCGCCAGCAGCGAGGTAGCAGGGGGTAATCAGCCCCAGCATTTT.

This chain joins TRBV6-6 and TRBJ1-1; the D gene is possibly TRBD1 (5 bases). Germline-derived CDR1 and CDR2 are MNHNY and SVGAGI (reference sequence). The CDR3 runs 13 residues. Trimming left V 4 bases short and J 0 bases short, with 6 bases between. The CDR3 region is CASSWGLNTEAFF. The CDR3 bases are TGTGCCAGCAGTTGGGGACTGAACACTGAAGCTTTCTTT.

The chain has TRBV7-9 and TRBJ2-6, with TRBD2 matching over 10 bases. The germline V gene has CDR1 SEHNR and CDR2 FQNEAQ (reference sequence). The V segment lost 5 bases and the J segment 0 bases; nucleotides outside the gene matches: 10. This CDR3 contains 19 residues. As DNA, the CDR3 is TGTGCCAGCAGCCCTTCTCAGCGGGGGGGTCTCTCTGGGGCCAACGTCCTGACTTTC. It codes for CASSPSQRGGLSGANVLTF.

The CDR3 sequence: CASSWRRDRGSYEQYV. CDR3 in DNA: TGTGCCAGCAGTTGGCGACGGGACAGGGGCTCCTACGAGCAGTACGTC. The chain employs TRBV6-2 or TRBV6-3 and TRBJ2-7; TRBD1 aligns across 10 bases. The length of the CDR3 is 16 residues. V was clipped by 4 bases and J by 0 bases; unmatched bases: 6. Germline V gives CDR1 MNHEY, CDR2 SVGEGT.

V usage is TRBV21-1 and J usage is TRBJ2-3; whether TRBD1, the table's D call, matches the DNA was not checked. TRBV21-1 is termed a pseudogene. CDR3 size: 18 residues. The CDR3 DNA reads TGTGCCAGCAGCAAAGGAATGGTGGAGGGGGAAGTTACAGATACGCAGTATTTT. Its translation: CASSKGMVEGEVTDTQYF.

The rearrangement uses TRBV2 and TRBJ2-5; perhaps TRBD2 as D (6 bases). The CDR3 has 14 amino acids. The V end was cut by 3 bases, the J end by 1 base, with 9 bases between. Per germline, CDR1 SNHLY and CDR2 FYNNEI. The CDR3 DNA reads TGTGCCAGCAGTGAGGGGGGAATCCAAGAGACCCAGTACTTC. Protein: CASSEGGIQETQYF.

The chain joins TRBV29-1 to TRBJ1-2; TRBD1 is a possible D gene (5 bases). The germline gives CDR1 SQVTM, CDR2 ANQGSEA. There are 13 residues in the CDR3. V lost 7 bases, J lost 0 bases, and 12 bases lay in between. CDR3 sequence: CSAAGGPNYGYTF. The CDR3 coding sequence is TGCAGCGCTGCCGGGGGACCTAACTATGGCTACACCTTC. Variable domain in full (rest from reference TRBV29-1 and TRBJ1-2): SAVISQKPSRDICQRGTSLTIQCQVDSQVTMMFWYRQQPGQSLTLIATANQGSEATYESGFVIDKFPISRPNLTFSTLTVSNMSPEDSSIYLCSAAGGPNYGYTFGSGTRLTVV.

Only one count was recorded for this clonotype. This chain joins TRBV5-1 and TRBJ1-1; D might be TRBD1 (6 bases). The V and J ends lost 4 bases and 8 bases respectively, with 18 bases between them. There are 14 residues in the CDR3. Germline V gene data show CDR1 as SGHRS and CDR2 as YFSETQ. CDR3 residues: CASSPMTGPLEAFF. The CDR3 DNA is TGCGCCAGCAGCCCAATGACAGGACCGTTAGAAGCTTTCTTT. Filled out from reference TRBV5-1 and TRBJ1-1, the complete variable domain reads KAGVTQTPRYLIKTRGQQVTLSCSPISGHRSVSWYQQTPGQGLQFLFEYFSETQRNKGNFPGRFSGRQFSNSRSEMNVSTLELGDSALYLCASSPMTGPLEAFFGQGTRLTVV.

This clonotype was seen a few times. The rearrangement links TRBV4-3 to TRBJ2-5; 11 nucleotides line up with TRBD1. Germline lookup yields CDR1 LGHNA and CDR2 YSLEER. Trimming took 0 bases from V and 5 from J; bases not matched to a gene: 5. The CDR3 is made up of 16 amino acids. Written as DNA, the CDR3 is TGCGCCAGCAGCCAAGATATCGGGACAGGGGGGGAGACCCAGTACTTC. It yields the protein CASSQDIGTGGETQYF.

V gene TRBV7-8 combines with J gene TRBJ2-4, with unresolved D. Germline V gives CDR1 SGHVS, CDR2 FQNEAQ. The CDR3 loop spans 14 amino acids. Deletions cut 1 base from V and 7 bases from J, with 11 bases between. The CDR3 DNA reads as TGTGCCAGCAGCTTAGGCCTGGATTCTAACATTCAGTACTTC. It specifies CASSLGLDSNIQYF.

As regards this clonotype: The junction departs from germline at one end; a sequencing error may be responsible. The V gene is TRBV5-6, the J gene TRBJ2-1; D may be TRBD1 or TRBD2 (6 bases each). The CDR3 is 13 residues long. Per the germline V gene, CDR1 is SGHDT and CDR2 is YYEEEE. The CDR3 reads CASSLFGRGPPLF. The CDR3 DNA is TGTGCCAGCAGCCTATTCGGCCGGGGGCCACCTCTCTTC.

V usage is TRBV10-3 and J usage is TRBJ1-6, with D tentatively TRBD1 (5 bases). CDR3 length equals 14 residues. V was cut by 8 bases and J by 17 bases, with 25 bases left in between. Germline CDR1 and CDR2: ENHRY and SYGVKD. CDR3 sequence (DNA): TGTGCCATCGGAACCGGGACCGGCCTGAGCAGCGTCCACTTT. This gives the protein CAIGTGTGLSSVHF.

The chain links TRBV19 to TRBJ2-6; D gene uncertain. Trimming cost V 6 bases and J 4 bases, with 16 bases left between them. Per the germline V gene, CDR1 is LNHDA and CDR2 is SQIVND (reference sequence). The CDR3 covers 16 residues. CDR3 protein: CASSRKGRSGANVLTF. CDR3 in DNA: TGTGCCAGTAGCCGTAAAGGCAGGTCGGGGGCCAACGTCCTGACTTTC.

The chain couples TRBV15 to TRBJ2-2, with TRBD2 identical over 9 bases. CDR1 LNHNV and CDR2 YYDKDF come from the germline V gene (reference sequence). V shed 3 bases, J shed 6 bases, and the junction held 8 bases outside the gene matches. The CDR3 covers 16 residues. This CDR3 is CATSSRRSSGAGELFF. As DNA, the CDR3 is TGTGCCACCAGCAGCCGAAGATCTAGCGGGGCCGGGGAGCTGTTTTTT.

The chain is built from TRBV7-2 and TRBJ2-5, with D possibly matching TRBD2 (5 bases). Trimming cost V 5 bases and J 1 base, with 11 bases left between them. Germline CDR1 is SGHTA and CDR2 is FQGNSA. This CDR3 region has 14 residues. The CDR3 loop is CASSAQRPQETQYF. In nucleotides, the CDR3 is TGTGCCAGCAGCGCACAGCGGCCCCAAGAGACCCAGTACTTC. The full variable domain, completed using reference TRBV7-2 and TRBJ2-5, is GAGVSQSPSNKVTEKGKDVELRCDPISGHTALYWYRQSLGQGLEFLIYFQGNSAPDKSGLPSDRFSAERTGGSVSTLTIQRTQQEDSAVYLCASSAQRPQETQYFGPGTRLLVL.